The 15 T cell receptor beta chains given below trace back to one sample, sequenced in a study of cytomegalovirus exposure and HLA in healthy donors. The study ran its PCR with 60 Vbeta and 13 Jbeta primers. The data were produced by immunoSEQ multiplex PCR, yet TCRdb's version contains in-frame clones alone and is incomplete. The sample includes 200,000 to 300,000 clones, 84% of them seen just once. The sequencing sample was made of PBMCs. These receptors were taken from a woman aged 35 to 49 in good health and CMV-seropositive.

The CDR3 DNA sequence: TGTGCCTCCGCGGCAGGGTTTAATCAGCCCCAGCATTTT. Protein product: CASAAGFNQPQHF. V gene TRBV10-3 combines with J gene TRBJ1-5; tentatively, D is TRBD1 (5 bases). The CDR3 extends over 13 amino acids. Germline V lookup: CDR1 ENHRY, CDR2 SYGVKD. V was pared by 11 bases and J by 4 bases, with 15 bases between.

The chain employs TRBV29-1 and TRBJ2-5, with D unclear. CDR1 and CDR2 (germline): SQVTM, ANQGSEA. CDR3 length: 14 residues. Trimming pared 0 bases from V and 5 bases from J, leaving 13 bases between. CDR3 bases: TGCAGCGTTGAAGATCCGGTAGTACGCGAGACCCAGTACTTC. Protein sequence: CSVEDPVVRETQYF.

The J gene is TRBJ2-1, the V gene TRBV4-2; unclear D gene. The germline V gene encodes CDR1 LGHNA and CDR2 YNFKEQ. V was shortened by 1 base and J by 0 bases, with 19 bases between the two germline ends. CDR3 length equals 19 residues. The CDR3 region is CASSQGNDPWRISYNEQFF. CDR3 bases: TGTGCCAGCAGCCAAGGAAATGACCCATGGCGGATCTCCTACAATGAGCAGTTCTTC.

This clone occurred a few times. The genes are TRBV7-9 and TRBJ2-3, with D unclear. CDR3 length: 14 residues. From germline, CDR1 is SEHNR and CDR2 FQNEAQ (reference sequence). Trimming took 5 bases from V and 0 from J, leaving 9 bases between them. The CDR3 DNA is TGTGCCAGCAGCCCCTCCTCTAGCACAGATACGCAGTATTTT. As protein: CASSPSSSTDTQYF.

For the CDR3, the DNA is TGTGCCATCACCGAGAGCTCTGTAGCGGGAGCGGGAGGGGAGCTGTTTTTT. As protein: CAITESSVAGAGGELFF. The chain has TRBV10-3 and TRBJ2-2; 9 bases are shared with TRBD2. V shed 7 bases and J 8 bases; nucleotides not matched to a gene: 17. CDR3 size: 17 residues. Germline assignment: CDR1 ENHRY and CDR2 SYGVKD.

This chain uses TRBV30 with TRBJ1-5, with a tentative D call TRBD1 (6 bases). Germline lookup yields CDR1 GTSNPN and CDR2 SVGIG (reference sequence). V was pared by 3 bases and J by 2 bases, with 14 bases between. The CDR3 loop spans 15 amino acids. The CDR3, as DNA: TGTGCCTGGAGCGCAGGGGTTGGCGGCAATCAGCCCCAGCATTTT. It codes for CAWSAGVGGNQPQHF.

CDR3 region: CASRSQGVHEQYF. In DNA, the CDR3 is TGTGCCAGCAGGTCACAGGGGGTCCACGAGCAGTACTTC. This chain links TRBV7-9 with TRBJ2-7; 8 bases agree with TRBD1. V lost 6 bases, J lost 5 bases, and 6 bases stayed unmatched. Germline-derived CDR1 and CDR2 are SEHNR and FQNEAQ (reference sequence). The CDR3 is made up of 13 amino acids.

This chain uses TRBV4-3 with TRBJ2-1; 13 bases are a match to TRBD2. V shed 3 bases and J 7 bases; nucleotides not matched to a gene: 6. Germline values: CDR1 LGHNA, CDR2 YSLEER. CDR3 length: 16 residues. This CDR3 reads CASSQLTSGRSNEQFF. The CDR3 DNA is TGCGCCAGCAGCCAGCTGACTAGCGGGAGGAGTAATGAGCAGTTCTTC.

The chain is built from TRBV19 and TRBJ2-7; 7 bases line up with TRBD2. The germline CDR1 and CDR2 sequences are LNHDA and SQIVND (reference sequence). The ends lost 1 base at V and 3 bases at J; junction bases unmatched: 3. This CDR3 contains 14 residues. The CDR3 reads CASSIGEGVYEQYF. For the CDR3, the DNA is TGTGCCAGTAGTATAGGGGAGGGTGTCTACGAGCAGTACTTC.

J is TRBJ2-7 and V is TRBV5-4; 8 bases align to TRBD1. Germline V gene lookup returns CDR1 SGHNT and CDR2 YYREEE (reference sequence). CDR3 size: 16 residues. V lost 3 bases and J lost 3; bases outside the gene matches: 11. DNA of the CDR3: TGTGCCAGCAGCTCAAAATCCGGGACAGGTAACTACGAGCAGTACTTC. It is translated as CASSSKSGTGNYEQYF.

The chain joins TRBV4-3 to TRBJ2-3, with 9 bases lining up with TRBD2. The CDR3 has 16 amino acids. Germline V gene sequence: CDR1 LGHNA, CDR2 YSLEER. Trimming removed 0 bases from V and 1 base from J; junction bases left unmatched: 2. CDR3 sequence (DNA): TGCGCCAGCAGCCAAGAGATAGCGGGAGGCACAGATACGCAGTATTTT. Encoded protein: CASSQEIAGGTDTQYF.

This clone was counted between two and nine times. V usage is TRBV10-3 and J usage is TRBJ1-1; TRBD1 aligns across 7 bases. V was clipped by 5 bases and J by 5 bases; unmatched bases: 8. This CDR3 is 14 amino acids long. Germline loops: CDR1 ENHRY, CDR2 SYGVKD. CDR3 sequence: CAISQEQGRTEAFF. CDR3 in DNA: TGTGCCATCAGTCAAGAACAGGGGAGGACTGAAGCTTTCTTT.

The chain joins TRBV4-3 to TRBJ1-2; D is ambiguous. The CDR3 loop spans 14 amino acids. The V gene's germline CDR1 is LGHNA and CDR2 YSLEER. The V end was cut by 3 bases, the J end by 8 bases, with 16 bases between. The CDR3 protein is CASSQEFKGVGYTF. CDR3 nucleotides: TGCGCCAGCAGCCAGGAATTCAAGGGAGTCGGCTACACCTTC.

With regard to this clone: This sample also contains other DNA sequences that code for the same CDR3. This rearrangement joins TRBV6-1 to TRBJ1-5; 9 bases fit TRBD1. The V gene end was trimmed by 3 bases and the J gene end by 0 bases; junction bases not matched to a gene: 6. The CDR3 is made up of 17 amino acids. Germline V lookup: CDR1 MNHNS, CDR2 SASEGT. CDR3 sequence reads: CASSEGQGYNSNQPQHF. As DNA, the CDR3 is TGTGCCAGCAGTGAGGGACAGGGATATAATAGCAATCAGCCCCAGCATTTT.

The rearrangement links TRBV4-3 to TRBJ1-1; 7 nucleotides line up with TRBD1. The ends lost 6 bases at V and 6 bases at J; junction bases unmatched: 16. This CDR3 is 16 amino acids long. Germline CDR1 reads LGHNA; CDR2 reads YSLEER. CDR3 in amino acids: CASSTNYLGGASEAFF. The DNA of the CDR3 is TGCGCCAGCAGTACAAACTACTTAGGGGGCGCATCTGAAGCTTTCTTT.